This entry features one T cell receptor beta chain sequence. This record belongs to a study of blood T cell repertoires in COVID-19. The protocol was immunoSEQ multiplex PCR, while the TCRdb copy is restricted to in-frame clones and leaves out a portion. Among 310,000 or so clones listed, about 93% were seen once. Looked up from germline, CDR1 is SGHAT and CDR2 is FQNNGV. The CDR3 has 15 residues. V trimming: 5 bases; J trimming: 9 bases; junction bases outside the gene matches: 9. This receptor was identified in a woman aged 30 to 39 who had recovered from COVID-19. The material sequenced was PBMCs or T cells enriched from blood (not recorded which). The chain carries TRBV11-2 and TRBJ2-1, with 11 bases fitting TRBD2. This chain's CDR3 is CASSGGTSGVLEQFF. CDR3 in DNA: TGTGCCAGCAGCGGCGGGACTAGCGGTGTACTTGAGCAGTTCTTC.